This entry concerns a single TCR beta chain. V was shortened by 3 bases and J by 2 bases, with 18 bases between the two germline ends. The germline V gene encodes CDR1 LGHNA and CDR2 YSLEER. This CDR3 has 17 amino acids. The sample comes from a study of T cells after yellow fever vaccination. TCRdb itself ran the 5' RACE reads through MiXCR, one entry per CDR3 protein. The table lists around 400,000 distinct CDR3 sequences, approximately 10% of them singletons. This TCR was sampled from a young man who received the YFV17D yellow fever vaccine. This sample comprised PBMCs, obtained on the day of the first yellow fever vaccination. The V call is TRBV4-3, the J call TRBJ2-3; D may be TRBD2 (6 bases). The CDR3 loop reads CASSHRTGGVYTDTQYF. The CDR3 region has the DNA TGCGCCAGCAGCCACAGGACTGGCGGGGTGTACACAGATACGCAGTATTTT.